What follows are 18 T cell receptor beta chains derived from one specimen sequenced in a study of blood T cells in healthy people across ages. The use of a sample-barcoded 5' primer and a J-beta primer mix characterized a second PCR of about 7 to 12 cycles. MiXCR, applied by TCRdb to the 5' RACE reads, yields one record per CDR3 protein. The repertoire has 1.5 million to 2 million distinct CDR3 sequences, 49% of them found once; the top ten carry around 2.1%. The sequenced material came from blood. The receptor source for this set is a woman between 35 and 50 years old in good health.

Only a few counts were recorded for this clonotype. The CDR3 spells CASTRSGGYNEQFF. For the CDR3, the DNA is TGTGCCAGCACCAGAAGCGGGGGTTACAATGAGCAGTTCTTC. The J gene is TRBJ2-1, the V gene TRBV6-5, with 8 positions matching TRBD2. The CDR3 loop spans 14 amino acids. V gave up 7 bases and J gave up 4 bases; unmatched junction bases: 6. From germline, CDR1 is MNHEY and CDR2 SVGAGI.

This chain uses TRBV21-1 with TRBJ2-7. TRBV21-1 is a pseudogene. The CDR3 is made up of 13 amino acids. The CDR3 is CASNKVQVYEQYF. DNA for the CDR3: TGTGCCAGCAACAAAGTCCAGGTCTACGAGCAGTACTTC.

This clonotype has a handful of counts. The chain has TRBV10-3 and TRBJ1-5; D call uncertain. This CDR3 spans 14 amino acids. The V gene lost 3 bases and the J gene lost 4 bases, with 10 bases spanning the gap. Germline CDR1 ENHRY, CDR2 SYGVKD. As DNA, the CDR3 is TGTGCCATCAGTGAAATACGGGTAAATCAGCCCCAGCATTTT. Protein: CAISEIRVNQPQHF.

The V call is TRBV2, the J call TRBJ1-1; TRBD1 is a possible D gene (5 bases). Germline CDR1 reads SNHLY; CDR2 reads FYNNEI. Trimming removed 6 bases from V and 2 bases from J, with 13 bases in between. The CDR3 spans 14 residues. CDR3 sequence: CASRRGDSNTEAFF. The CDR3 coding sequence is TGTGCCAGCAGGAGGGGAGATTCTAACACTGAAGCTTTCTTT.

The chain employs TRBV20-1 and TRBJ2-7; 8 bases align to TRBD2. The CDR3 spans 15 residues. In germline, CDR1 is DFQATT, CDR2 SNEGSKA (reference sequence). V trimming: 5 bases; J trimming: 1 base; junction bases outside the gene matches: 10. The CDR3 DNA is TGCAGTGCTGTACGACTAGCGTCCCCTTCCTACGAGCAGTACTTC. This gives the protein CSAVRLASPSYEQYF.

The chain joins TRBV6-6 to TRBJ2-4; the match to TRBD1 covers 8 bases. CDR3 length: 17 residues. CDR1 is MNHNY, CDR2 SVGAGI, per germline (reference sequence). J was trimmed by 2 bases and V by 5 bases; bases with no gene match: 11. The CDR3 DNA follows: TGTGCCAGCAGTCCTAAGGACAGGGTAATATCCAAAAACATTCAGTACTTC. It codes for CASSPKDRVISKNIQYF.

The genes are TRBV6-5 and TRBJ1-1; the match to TRBD1 covers 11 bases. The CDR3 spans 17 residues. V was clipped by 2 bases and J by 6 bases; unmatched bases: 11. Germline values: CDR1 MNHEY, CDR2 SVGAGI. The CDR3 DNA reads as TGTGCCAGCAGTTACCTAAGCAGGACAGGGGGCGATCCTGAAGCTTTCTTT. It is translated as CASSYLSRTGGDPEAFF.

This clonotype was counted a few times. The chain links TRBV5-5 to TRBJ1-2, with unresolved D. Germline values: CDR1 SGHKS, CDR2 YYEKEE (reference sequence). The CDR3 sequence is 15 residues long. V lost 4 bases, J lost 4 bases, and 17 bases lay in between. The chain's CDR3 is CASSPTGDIVYGYTF. In nucleotides, the CDR3 is TGTGCCAGCAGCCCCACGGGCGATATAGTCTATGGCTACACCTTC.

This clonotype was recorded a few times. V is TRBV20-1 and J is TRBJ1-2; tentatively, D is TRBD1 (5 bases). Germline values: CDR1 DFQATT, CDR2 SNEGSKA (reference sequence). The V end lost 0 bases, the J end lost 8 bases, and 13 bases lay between the germline ends. The CDR3 spans 13 residues. CDR3 sequence: CSARDQTAKGYTF. The CDR3 region has the DNA TGCAGTGCTAGAGATCAGACAGCAAAAGGCTACACCTTC.

This clonotype was seen a handful of times. The V gene is TRBV20-1, the J gene TRBJ1-6; D is uncertain. Germline V gene sequence: CDR1 DFQATT, CDR2 SNEGSKA (reference sequence). V lost 6 bases to trimming and J lost 11 bases, with 20 bases between them. This CDR3 region has 14 residues. This CDR3 is CSAPIRGTGAPLHF. For the CDR3, the DNA is TGCAGTGCCCCGATTCGCGGTACCGGCGCACCCCTCCACTTT.

The chain recombines TRBV7-2 with TRBJ2-7; D is perhaps TRBD1 (5 bases). The CDR3 is made up of 13 amino acids. Germline assignment: CDR1 SGHTA and CDR2 FQGNSA. V was shortened by 5 bases and J by 5 bases, with 13 bases between the two germline ends. CDR3 nucleotides: TGTGCCAGCAGCGTAGGACAAGTCAACGAGCAGTACTTC. The encoded protein is CASSVGQVNEQYF.

This clonotype has only a few counts. V and J are TRBV20-1 and TRBJ2-1, with a weak D call TRBD2 (5 bases). V was shortened by 2 bases and J by 5 bases, with 10 bases between the two germline ends. Germline CDR1 and CDR2: DFQATT and SNEGSKA (reference sequence). The CDR3 is 13 amino acids. The CDR3 nucleotides read TGCAGTGCTAGACCTAGCCTGAACAATGAGCAGTTCTTC. Amino acids: CSARPSLNNEQFF.

The chain employs TRBV2 and TRBJ2-7; 9 bases are a match to TRBD1. Germline trimming cut 4 bases from V and 10 bases from J; bases unmatched to any gene: 14. This CDR3 is built from 15 residues. Germline lookup yields CDR1 SNHLY and CDR2 FYNNEI. The CDR3 region is CASSVLGQGTADQYF. In nucleotides, the CDR3 is TGTGCCAGCAGTGTATTGGGACAGGGAACAGCGGACCAGTACTTC.

This clonotype occurred a few times. The chain joins TRBV15 to TRBJ1-2, with 8 positions matching TRBD1. CDR3 length: 15 residues. With V trimmed by 2 bases and J by 5 bases, 7 bases remained unmatched. Germline values: CDR1 LNHNV, CDR2 YYDKDF (reference sequence). CDR3 nucleotide sequence: TGTGCCACCAGCAGACGGACAGGGATGATTTATGGCTACACCTTC. Translating it yields CATSRRTGMIYGYTF.

This clonotype turned up a few times. This sequence joins TRBV11-2 and TRBJ1-4; 7 bases agree with TRBD1. The V and J ends lost 4 bases and 2 bases, in that order; junction bases with no gene match: 1. In germline, CDR1 is SGHAT, CDR2 FQNNGV. The CDR3 runs 14 residues. CDR3 amino acids: CASSSDRTNEKLFF. The CDR3 coding sequence is TGTGCCAGCAGCTCGGACAGGACTAATGAAAAACTGTTTTTT.

This clonotype showed up just a few times. V and J are TRBV5-6 and TRBJ2-1; D gene uncertain. Trimming shortened V by 0 bases and J by 0 bases, and 7 bases separated the two germline ends. This CDR3 has 15 residues. The V gene's germline CDR1 is SGHDT and CDR2 YYEEEE. CDR3 amino acids: CASSLDKTSYNEQFF. CDR3 coding DNA: TGTGCCAGCAGCTTGGACAAGACCTCCTACAATGAGCAGTTCTTC.

V usage is TRBV29-1 and J usage is TRBJ1-2; D is ambiguous. Deletions cut 4 bases from V and 7 bases from J, with 10 bases between. Germline CDR1 is SQVTM and CDR2 is ANQGSEA. CDR3 length: 11 residues. The CDR3 spells CSVVLTGGYTF. The CDR3 bases are TGCAGCGTTGTTCTCACCGGTGGCTACACCTTC.

CDR3 loop: CASRKTDMNTEAFF. The CDR3 DNA sequence: TGTGCCAGCAGGAAGACAGACATGAACACTGAAGCTTTCTTT. The V gene is TRBV2, the J gene TRBJ1-1; D perhaps matches TRBD1 (5 bases). The V gene lost 6 bases and the J gene lost 0 bases, with 11 bases spanning the gap. The CDR3 has 14 residues. The germline gives CDR1 SNHLY, CDR2 FYNNEI.